The subject of this entry is one T cell receptor beta chain. The CDR3 contains 17 residues. J lost 8 bases, V lost 0 bases, and 14 bases had no gene match. Germline values: CDR1 SGHRS, CDR2 YFSETQ. This entry belongs to a study of technical replicates of blood from several donors. Measured with immunoSEQ multiplex PCR; TCRdb has only the in-frame clones, and not every one. The table includes 80,000 to 95,000 clones, about 94% detected once. The V and J genes are TRBV5-1 and TRBJ1-1, with 9 bases fitting TRBD1. The sample was T cells isolated from PBMCs. This clonotype originated in a human donor in good health. CDR3 sequence (DNA): TGCGCCAGCAGCTTGGCCGTAGATTGGGGACAGGGAAGCGAAGCTTTCTTT. Amino acids: CASSLAVDWGQGSEAFF.